Presented here are 4 T cell receptor beta chains from one specimen sequenced in a study of CD8 T cells in Susac syndrome (dated by TCRdb to the late 2010s). To prepare the library, the immunoSEQ multiplex PCR assay was applied. RNA was extracted with the RNeasy kit and roughly 0.45 to 1 ug was reverse transcribed using random hexamers. TCRdb reanalyzed the raw reads on its own, using fastp at Q25 for trimming and MiXCR for clone calling, and kept in-frame beta chains. CDR3 protein duplicates are merged, each entry listing the most common genes and DNA. The sample data list hundreds of thousands of distinct CDR3 sequences, and about 95% of these were observed just once. The biggest ten clones account for roughly 0.1% of the sample. The sample consisted of CD4+ T cells from PBMCs. Every receptor here comes from a human donor with multiple sclerosis.

The rearrangement uses TRBV29-1 and TRBJ1-2, with D hard to call. Between the trimmed V and J ends, which lost 6 bases and 7 bases, there was a span of 6 bases. Germline CDR1 and CDR2: SQVTM and ANQGSEA. CDR3 length: 9 amino acids. The CDR3 protein is CSVPPGYTF. As DNA, the CDR3 is TGCAGCGTACCCCCTGGCTACACCTTC.

This clonotype is a singleton in its sample. The chain has TRBV29-1 and TRBJ2-1, with 9 bases fitting TRBD2. With V trimmed by 5 bases and J by 4 bases, 15 bases remained unmatched. CDR3 length: 17 amino acids. Germline V lookup: CDR1 SQVTM, CDR2 ANQGSEA. As DNA, the CDR3 is TGCAGCGTTCCCAAGTGGGCGGGAGGGCGAAGTTACAATGAGCAGTTCTTC. This gives the protein CSVPKWAGGRSYNEQFF.

The V gene is TRBV7-9, the J gene TRBJ2-3, with D uncertain. Trimming cost V 2 bases and J 2 bases, with 14 bases left between them. CDR3 size: 16 residues. CDR1 SEHNR and CDR2 FQNEAQ come from the germline V gene (reference sequence). The CDR3 loop reads CASSLLGLADTDTQYF. The CDR3 bases are TGTGCCAGCAGCTTACTCGGTTTGGCAGACACAGATACGCAGTATTTT.

The rearrangement uses TRBV29-1 and TRBJ2-5; 9 bases line up with TRBD2. Germline lookup yields CDR1 SQVTM and CDR2 ANQGSEA. This CDR3 has 15 residues. V lost 3 bases and J lost 2; bases outside the gene matches: 7. DNA of the CDR3: TGCAGCGTTGACGTAGCGGGAGTAAGACAAGAGACCCAGTACTTC. It specifies CSVDVAGVRQETQYF.